This is a list of T cell receptor beta chains from one sample in a study of blood T cell repertoires in COVID-19. This table comes from immunoSEQ multiplex PCR, and its TCRdb copy is limited to in-frame clones, with some not included. The data hold 110,000 or so clones, with more than 80% observed a single time. Sequencing was carried out using peripheral blood. The receptors derive from a woman aged 70-85 years with acute or convalescent COVID-19. Each CDR3 is given with its conserved first and last residue. D genes are given only for firm matches. Rows may omit the clone size; those that give it use once, few, many or a size class.

d_gene: NA
abundance: NA
v_gene: TRBV5-1
j_gene: TRBJ1-1
CDR3nt: TGCGCCAGCAGCTTGCGCAGGGCCGGTGGGAACACTGAAGCTTTCTTT
CDR3aa: CASSLRRAGGNTEAFF

d_gene: NA
abundance: NA
v_gene: TRBV27
j_gene: TRBJ1-5
CDR3nt: TGTGCCAGCAGTTCAGCGCAGGGTCAGCCCCAGCATTTT
CDR3aa: CASSSAQGQPQHF

d_gene: NA
abundance: once
v_gene: TRBV18
j_gene: TRBJ1-1
CDR3nt: TGTGCCAGCTCCGCGACAGCCAACACTGAAGCTTTCTTT
CDR3aa: CASSATANTEAFF

d_gene: TRBD1
abundance: NA
v_gene: TRBV28
j_gene: TRBJ2-1
CDR3nt: TGTGCCAGCAAGACAGGGGGCCATGAGCAGTTCTTC
CDR3aa: CASKTGGHEQFF

d_gene: NA
abundance: NA
v_gene: TRBV6-4
j_gene: TRBJ2-7
CDR3nt: TGTGCCAGCAGTGACGCCCACAGGGTTTACTACGAGCAGTACTTC
CDR3aa: CASSDAHRVYYEQYF

d_gene: TRBD1
abundance: NA
v_gene: TRBV30
j_gene: TRBJ1-2
CDR3nt: TGTGCCGAACGAACACAGGGGGTCGGCTATGGCTACACCTTC
CDR3aa: CAERTQGVGYGYTF

d_gene: NA
abundance: NA
v_gene: TRBV19
j_gene: TRBJ2-7
CDR3nt: TGTGCCAGTAGTACAGGACGGACACTTCCCTACGAGCAGTACTTC
CDR3aa: CASSTGRTLPYEQYF

d_gene: TRBD2
abundance: NA
v_gene: TRBV12-3/TRBV12-4
j_gene: TRBJ2-7
CDR3nt: TGTGCCAGCAGTTTCGGGGGGGGAAGGTACTTC
CDR3aa: CASSFGGGRYF

d_gene: NA
abundance: few
v_gene: TRBV19
j_gene: TRBJ1-6
CDR3nt: TGTGCCAGTAGAAACAGGAATTCACCCCTCCACTTT
CDR3aa: CASRNRNSPLHF

d_gene: NA
abundance: few
v_gene: TRBV21-1
j_gene: TRBJ1-6
CDR3nt: TGTGCCAGCAGCGCCAATACAGGGGGCGAAAATTCACCCCTCCACTTT
CDR3aa: CASSANTGGENSPLHF